The rows below give T cell receptor beta chains drawn from one sample of a study of cytomegalovirus exposure and HLA in healthy donors. Sequenced by immunoSEQ multiplex PCR; TCRdb stores in-frame clones only, minus some. Among tens of thousands of clones listed, about 87% were seen once. The sequenced material came from PBMCs. The origin of the receptors is a man aged 18 to 29 in good health and CMV-seronegative. The CDR3 runs from the conserved cysteine through the conserved F or W.

j_call | v_call | cdr3_aa
TRBJ2-7 | TRBV5-8 | CASSPGPDREQYF
TRBJ1-1 | TRBV19 | CASMGGSEAFF
TRBJ2-7 | TRBV11-2 | CASSPVAGVGHEQYF
TRBJ2-7 | TRBV19 | CASSPGGEQYF
TRBJ2-1 | TRBV7-2 | CASSSRQGAGYNEQFF
TRBJ2-1 | TRBV4-3 | CASSQELVAQQFF
TRBJ1-1 | TRBV19 | CASTWAGVNTEAFF
. | TRBV12-1 | CASSLSPKNSYEQYF
TRBJ2-3 | TRBV11-3 | CASSLDSRSSGRGHTQYF
TRBJ2-3 | TRBV13 | CASSSEPGREYVVTQYF
TRBJ1-2 | TRBV2 | CASMRDRDYGYTF
TRBJ2-1 | TRBV9 | CASSPWTSSYNEQFF
TRBJ2-7 | TRBV18 | CASSPPGSGSYEQYF
TRBJ2-7 | TRBV7-7 | CASSFGGGDYEQYF
TRBJ1-1 | TRBV7-3 | CASSRSGGFSEAFF
TRBJ1-4 | TRBV19 | CASSIDRGHGEKLFF
TRBJ2-6 | TRBV5-5 | CASSPVTGGGGANVLTF
TRBJ1-5 | TRBV27 | CASRREMGNQPQHF
TRBJ1-1 | TRBV30 | CAWVSGKAFF
TRBJ1-3 | TRBV5-1 | CASSSTAISGNTIYF
TRBJ2-7 | TRBV11-1 | CASSLGAVIGREVSYEQYF
TRBJ1-5 | TRBV27 | CASSPSLYNQPQHF
TRBJ2-7 | TRBV7-9 | CASSLVGSSEQYF
. | TRBV29-1 | CSVGDRGPYEQYF
TRBJ2-5 | TRBV5-6 | CASSLFSAGRGETQYF
TRBJ2-7 | TRBV5-8 | CASSSSGSEEQYF
TRBJ2-7 | TRBV4-1 | CASSQDRGRYEQYF
TRBJ2-5 | TRBV4-1 | CASSQLSKTQYF
TRBJ2-6 | TRBV28 | CASSGQGAGANVLTF
TRBJ2-1 | TRBV18 | CASSPRDGAGGPSYNEQFF
TRBJ2-1 | TRBV27 | CASAVVAGGYNEQFF
TRBJ2-5 | TRBV6-5 | CASTAAAGTQYF
TRBJ2-7 | TRBV29-1 | CSVEQGYEQYF
TRBJ2-5 | TRBV7-2 | CASSLSGHPGGETQYF
TRBJ2-1 | TRBV5-6 | CASSFRGQRTADEQFF
TRBJ2-7 | TRBV19 | CASSTAGGGEQYF
TRBJ2-1 | TRBV6-6 | CASSLLAGNNEQFF
TRBJ2-4 | TRBV11-1 | CASSLTLRKGPGAKNIQYF
TRBJ2-2 | TRBV5-4 | CASSLKASAGLNTGELFF
TRBJ2-7 | TRBV7-2 | CASSWTGTGLIYEQYF
TRBJ1-3 | TRBV28 | CASSFAGQSSGNTIYF
TRBJ2-2 | TRBV6-4 | CASAAGGANTGELFF
TRBJ2-3 | TRBV30 | CAWSALSPRGTQYF
TRBJ2-5 | TRBV27 | CASSVTGQETQYF
TRBJ2-7 | TRBV19 | CASSIETSGNYEQYF
TRBJ1-1 | TRBV4-2 | CASSLRTRTEAFF
TRBJ1-1 | TRBV10-3 | CAIRPGTPNTEAFF
TRBJ2-7 | TRBV5-4 | CASSVAGGPLNEQYF
TRBJ2-7 | TRBV27 | CASSSLTNYEQYF
TRBJ2-2 | TRBV5-1 | CASSFRQNTGELFF
TRBJ2-3 | TRBV9 | CASSVGTSGASTQYF
TRBJ2-7 | TRBV7-9 | CASSFAGAVAYEQYF
TRBJ2-2 | TRBV5-1 | CASSLGLPGTSGYTGELFF